A single sample is the source of the 29 T cell receptor beta chains below, sequenced in a study of T cell changes during pregnancy in multiple sclerosis. Some clones are missing from TCRdb's copy, which holds only in-frame ones; the method was immunoSEQ multiplex PCR. The table records about 60,000 clones, roughly nine tenths of them present only once. Source: CD4+ T cells from peripheral blood mononuclear cells, taken after pregnancy. These receptors all come from a female donor in good health, enrolled as a control in a pregnancy study.

The chain employs TRBV7-9 and TRBJ1-2; 8 nucleotides agree with TRBD1. This CDR3 contains 13 residues. The ends lost 5 bases at V and 6 bases at J; junction bases unmatched: 5. Germline V CDR1 and CDR2: SEHNR, FQNEAQ (reference sequence). The CDR3 coding sequence is TGTGCCAGCAGCGACTCGGACAGGGATGGCTACACCTTC. Protein product: CASSDSDRDGYTF.

This clone was detected once. V and J are TRBV7-3 and TRBJ2-1; TRBD1 aligns across 9 bases. In germline, CDR1 is SGHTA, CDR2 FQGTGA. V gave up 5 bases and J gave up 3 bases; unmatched junction bases: 5. CDR3 size: 15 residues. As DNA, the CDR3 is TGTGCCAGCAGCGCGGACAGGGGAGGCTACAATGAGCAGTTCTTC. It specifies CASSADRGGYNEQFF.

This clone has just one count. The chain is built from TRBV6-4 and TRBJ1-6; D remains unclear. V was pared by 0 bases and J by 9 bases, with 12 bases between. Germline CDR1 is MRHNA and CDR2 is SNTAGT. The CDR3 runs 15 residues. The CDR3 DNA is TGTGCCAGCAGTGACTCCGGTCTTTCGGGTTCACCCCTCCACTTT. This codes for CASSDSGLSGSPLHF.

The chain employs TRBV15 and TRBJ2-7, with 8 bases that match TRBD1. The CDR3 runs to 16 residues. J gave up 5 bases and V 1 base, and 10 bases lay outside the gene matches. The V gene's germline CDR1 is LNHNV and CDR2 YYDKDF (reference sequence). As DNA, the CDR3 is TGTGCCACCAGCAGAGGATTTACAGGGGGAATCGACGAGCAGTACTTC. Protein product: CATSRGFTGGIDEQYF.

This chain links TRBV9 with TRBJ1-1; 10 bases line up with TRBD1. With V trimmed by 4 bases and J by 13 bases, 13 bases remained unmatched. This CDR3 spans 14 amino acids. CDR1 and CDR2 (germline): SGDLS, YYNGEE. The CDR3 DNA is TGTGCCAGCAGCCTCTCCCCTAAGGACAGGGGGGTTTTCTTT. Its protein product is CASSLSPKDRGVFF. The full variable domain, with the rest looked up from reference TRBV9 and TRBJ1-1, is DSGVTQTPKHLITATGQRVTLRCSPRSGDLSVYWYQQSLDQGLQFLIQYYNGEERAKGNILERFSAQQFPDLHSELNLSSLELGDSALYFCASSLSPKDRGVFFGQGTRLTVV.

This rearrangement joins TRBV4-2 to TRBJ2-1, with TRBD2 identical over 10 bases. Germline CDR1 and CDR2: LGHNA and YNFKEQ. The V gene end was trimmed by 4 bases and the J gene end by 9 bases; junction bases not matched to a gene: 15. The CDR3 length is 17 residues. Written as DNA, the CDR3 is TGTGCCAGCAGCCCGTCGGTCTTGAGCGGGGGGGGTGGTGAGCAGTTCTTC. Translation: CASSPSVLSGGGGEQFF.

This clone has more than one count but fewer than ten. The V call is TRBV5-6, the J call TRBJ2-3; D remains unclear. The CDR3 is 13 amino acids. Germline V gene data show CDR1 as SGHDT and CDR2 as YYEEEE. V shed 4 bases and J shed 0 bases, with 6 bases lying between them. CDR3 nucleotides: TGTGCCAGCAGCACCACTAGCACAGATACGCAGTATTTT. This sequence encodes CASSTTSTDTQYF.

The rearrangement joins TRBV29-1 to TRBJ1-2; 9 nucleotides line up with TRBD1. The CDR3 has 13 residues. Trimming at V came to 7 bases and at J to 8 bases, leaving 11 bases not matched to a gene. Germline V gene data show CDR1 as SQVTM and CDR2 as ANQGSEA. The CDR3 here is CSGTRTGDKGYTF. The CDR3 DNA reads TGCAGCGGGACCAGGACAGGGGATAAGGGCTACACCTTC.

The chain uses TRBV7-3 and TRBJ2-5, with 10 nucleotides matching TRBD1. Germline V lookup: CDR1 SGHTA, CDR2 FQGTGA. The CDR3 spans 15 residues. Trimming cost V 6 bases and J 5 bases; bases outside gene matches: 9. The DNA of the CDR3 is TGTGCCAGCAGACCGACAGGGGGCGCGGGTGAGACCCAGTACTTC. Protein sequence: CASRPTGGAGETQYF.

The rearrangement joins TRBV27 to TRBJ1-5; no definite D call. The germline V gene encodes CDR1 MNHEY and CDR2 SMNVEV (reference sequence). The CDR3 contains 14 residues. Deletions cut 3 bases from V and 6 bases from J, with 12 bases between. CDR3 DNA sequence: TGTGCCAGCAGTTTCTCCGGGGATGGTCAGCCCCAGCATTTT. Protein: CASSFSGDGQPQHF.

V is TRBV30 and J is TRBJ1-1, with no clear D. V lost 2 bases, J lost 5 bases, and 6 bases lay in between. The CDR3 covers 11 residues. Germline V gene sequence: CDR1 GTSNPN, CDR2 SVGIG (reference sequence). The CDR3 region is CAWSIRTEAFF. The CDR3 DNA is TGTGCCTGGAGTATCCGGACTGAAGCTTTCTTT.

J is TRBJ1-1 and V is TRBV10-3, with 12 bases matching TRBD1. CDR1 ENHRY and CDR2 SYGVKD come from the germline V gene. The CDR3 extends over 16 amino acids. The V gene end was trimmed by 8 bases and the J gene end by 1 base; junction bases not matched to a gene: 8. CDR3 amino acids: CAIGQWGQGANTEAFF. The CDR3 DNA reads TGTGCCATCGGTCAGTGGGGACAGGGGGCGAACACTGAAGCTTTCTTT.

This chain links TRBV5-1 with TRBJ2-7, with 7 bases matching TRBD1. From germline, CDR1 is SGHRS and CDR2 YFSETQ. The J segment lost 2 bases and the V segment lost 4 bases, leaving 6 bases of the junction unmatched. CDR3 length: 14 amino acids. The CDR3 DNA follows: TGCGCCAGCAGCGCGGTGACAGGGCCCTACGAGCAGTACTTC. This sequence encodes CASSAVTGPYEQYF.

The rearrangement joins TRBV5-5 to TRBJ2-7; TRBD1 is a possible D gene (5 bases). The V and J ends lost 6 bases and 2 bases respectively, with 18 bases between them. Germline V lookup: CDR1 SGHKS, CDR2 YYEKEE (reference sequence). The CDR3 runs 15 residues. This chain's CDR3 is CASNVDSANAYEQYF. The CDR3 DNA follows: TGTGCCAGCAACGTAGACAGTGCCAACGCCTACGAGCAGTACTTC.

This clone has a single count. The genes are TRBV2 and TRBJ1-2, with 10 bases matching TRBD1. Germline-derived CDR1 and CDR2 are SNHLY and FYNNEI. The CDR3 runs to 14 residues. V was pared by 5 bases and J by 5 bases, with 5 bases of the junction left unmatched. For the CDR3, the DNA is TGTGCCAGCAGTACCGGGACAGGGGCTTATGGCTACACCTTC. This gives the protein CASSTGTGAYGYTF.

In its sample, this clone was seen many times. The CDR3 region has the DNA TGTGCCACCAGCAGAGAGTACACAGGGTGGTTCGATCAGCCCCAGCATTTT. Protein: CATSREYTGWFDQPQHF. The chain is built from TRBV15 and TRBJ1-5; D is perhaps TRBD1 (6 bases). Trimming left V 0 bases short and J 5 bases short, with 17 bases between. The CDR3 runs to 17 residues. Germline loops: CDR1 LNHNV, CDR2 YYDKDF (reference sequence).

The chain combines TRBV4-3 with TRBJ1-1; 9 bases are a match to TRBD1. Germline CDR1 reads LGHNA; CDR2 reads YSLEER. The CDR3 has 20 amino acids. Unmatched junction bases numbered 17, after V lost 1 base and J lost 2 bases. The CDR3 coding sequence is TGCGCCAGCAGCCAAGCACCCTCCTGGCCTAAGGGACAGGGTAACACTGAAGCTTTCTTT. This codes for CASSQAPSWPKGQGNTEAFF.

The DNA for the CDR3 is TGCAGCGTTGACGTGACAGGGGTCACTGAAGCTTTCTTT. The encoded protein is CSVDVTGVTEAFF. The V gene is TRBV29-1, the J gene TRBJ1-1; 8 bases fit TRBD1. J lost 4 bases, V lost 3 bases, and 4 bases had no gene match. Germline V gene lookup returns CDR1 SQVTM and CDR2 ANQGSEA. CDR3 length equals 13 residues. Drawing the rest from reference TRBV29-1 and TRBJ1-1, the complete variable domain is SAVISQKPSRDICQRGTSLTIQCQVDSQVTMMFWYRQQPGQSLTLIATANQGSEATYESGFVIDKFPISRPNLTFSTLTVSNMSPEDSSIYLCSVDVTGVTEAFFGQGTRLTVV.

V usage is TRBV19 and J usage is TRBJ2-1; possible D gene TRBD1, 5 bases. CDR3 length: 16 residues. V was clipped by 3 bases and J by 5 bases, with 17 bases between them. CDR1 and CDR2 (germline): LNHDA, SQIVND (reference sequence). In DNA form, the CDR3 reads TGTGCCAGTAGTATGGGGTCCAGGGTGGGTAACAATGAGCAGTTCTTC. This translates into CASSMGSRVGNNEQFF.

The chain is built from TRBV5-1 and TRBJ1-5; D is perhaps TRBD1 (6 bases). V lost 2 bases and J 4 bases, leaving 10 bases between the germline ends. Germline lookup yields CDR1 SGHRS and CDR2 YFSETQ. The CDR3 contains 14 residues. The CDR3 nucleotides are TGCGCCAGCAGCTTAGGAGACAGGAATCAGCCCCAGCATTTT. This encodes CASSLGDRNQPQHF.

By share, this clone counts as medium-sized. The chain combines TRBV30 with TRBJ1-1; the D gene is possibly TRBD1 (6 bases). Germline loops: CDR1 GTSNPN, CDR2 SVGIG (reference sequence). V lost 3 bases and J 10 bases, leaving 18 bases between the germline ends. The CDR3 totals 13 residues. This CDR3 is CAWRFGTSGGAFF. The CDR3, as DNA: TGTGCCTGGAGGTTCGGGACATCAGGAGGAGCTTTCTTT.

The J gene is TRBJ2-7, the V gene TRBV4-3; a weak D match, TRBD1 (6 bases). Deletions cut 5 bases from V and 2 bases from J, with 13 bases between. The CDR3 runs to 14 residues. Per germline, CDR1 LGHNA and CDR2 YSLEER. This CDR3 is CASSGQLFAYEQYF. For the CDR3, the DNA is TGCGCCAGCAGCGGACAGCTGTTCGCCTACGAGCAGTACTTC.

The CDR3 DNA is TGTGCCAGCGATTGGGACAGGGGAAGAGGTGGCAATCAGCCCCAGCATTTT. It translates to CASDWDRGRGGNQPQHF. The gene calls are TRBV5-4 and TRBJ1-5; TRBD1 matches at 10 bases. CDR1 and CDR2 from the germline V gene are SGHNT and YYREEE (reference sequence). The trim removed 7 bases at V and 2 bases at J, leaving 12 bases unmatched. The CDR3 is 17 amino acids.

This clone occurred once. The chain carries TRBV5-1 and TRBJ2-7, with D perhaps TRBD1 (5 bases). The germline V gene has CDR1 SGHRS and CDR2 YFSETQ. This CDR3 contains 16 residues. V lost 0 bases and J lost 2, with 15 bases in between. The CDR3 protein is CASSLGGSYPTYEQYF. DNA of the CDR3: TGCGCCAGCAGCTTGGGGGGCAGCTACCCAACCTACGAGCAGTACTTC. Based on the CDR3 plus reference TRBV5-1 and TRBJ2-7, the full variable domain is KAGVTQTPRYLIKTRGQQVTLSCSPISGHRSVSWYQQTPGQGLQFLFEYFSETQRNKGNFPGRFSGRQFSNSRSEMNVSTLELGDSALYLCASSLGGSYPTYEQYFGPGTRLTVT.

The chain uses TRBV2 and TRBJ1-1; 7 nucleotides line up with TRBD1. Germline V gene lookup returns CDR1 SNHLY and CDR2 FYNNEI. Unmatched junction bases numbered 6, after V lost 4 bases and J lost 4 bases. The CDR3 length is 14 residues. This chain's CDR3 is CASSAGGGGTEAFF. CDR3 bases: TGTGCCAGCAGTGCTGGAGGGGGCGGCACTGAAGCTTTCTTT.

V gene TRBV6-5 combines with J gene TRBJ2-1, with D unresolved. V dropped 0 bases and J dropped 0 bases, with 6 bases sitting between them. CDR3 length: 15 amino acids. Germline lookup yields CDR1 MNHEY and CDR2 SVGAGI. The CDR3, as DNA: TGTGCCAGCAGTTACTCGAGAAGCTCCTACAATGAGCAGTTCTTC. Translation: CASSYSRSSYNEQFF.

This sequence joins TRBV29-1 and TRBJ1-3; 9 nucleotides align to TRBD1. This CDR3 has 13 residues. The germline gives CDR1 SQVTM, CDR2 ANQGSEA. Trimming cost V 5 bases and J 6 bases; bases outside gene matches: 5. The CDR3 sequence is CSVRQGGENTIYF. CDR3 nucleotide sequence: TGCAGCGTTCGACAGGGGGGAGAAAACACCATATATTTT.

The V gene is TRBV4-3, the J gene TRBJ2-4, with a weak D call TRBD2 (7 bases). CDR3 size: 17 residues. Germline values: CDR1 LGHNA, CDR2 YSLEER. V lost 0 bases and J 7 bases, leaving 19 bases between the germline ends. The CDR3 protein is CASSQDWGGGGRNIQYF. The DNA for the CDR3 is TGCGCCAGCAGCCAAGATTGGGGAGGGGGGGGTAGGAACATTCAGTACTTC.

This clone was picked up one time. The CDR3 loop reads CATSKHQPGTSVRNYEQYF. In nucleotides, the CDR3 is TGTGCCACCAGCAAGCACCAACCAGGGACTAGCGTGCGGAACTACGAGCAGTACTTC. This chain joins TRBV15 and TRBJ2-7; 10 nucleotides line up with TRBD2. Germline V CDR1 and CDR2: LNHNV, YYDKDF (reference sequence). The CDR3 sequence is 19 residues long. Unmatched junction bases numbered 18, after V lost 4 bases and J lost 3 bases.